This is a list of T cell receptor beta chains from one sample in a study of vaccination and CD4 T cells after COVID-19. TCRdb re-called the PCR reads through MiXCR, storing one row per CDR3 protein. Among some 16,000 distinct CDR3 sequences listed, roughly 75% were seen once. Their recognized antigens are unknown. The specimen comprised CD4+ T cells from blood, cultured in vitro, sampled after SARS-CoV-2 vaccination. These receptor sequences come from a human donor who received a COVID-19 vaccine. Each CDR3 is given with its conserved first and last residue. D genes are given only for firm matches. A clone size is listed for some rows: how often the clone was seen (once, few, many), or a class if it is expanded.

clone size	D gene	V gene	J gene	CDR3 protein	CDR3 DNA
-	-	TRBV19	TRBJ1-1	CASSRRGMFPNTEAFF	TGTGCCAGTAGCCGGAGAGGGATGTTCCCTAACACTGAAGCTTTCTTT
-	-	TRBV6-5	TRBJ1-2	CASSYQRGPNYGYIF	TGTGCCAGCAGTTACCAACGGGGCCCTAACTATGGCTACATCTTC
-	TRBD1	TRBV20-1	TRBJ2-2	CSAGRLTGGGTGELFF	TGCAGTGCTGGAAGGCTTACAGGGGGCGGGACCGGGGAGCTGTTTTTT
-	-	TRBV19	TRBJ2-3	CASSLTGGGPDTQYF	TGTGCCAGTAGTCTCACAGGGGGGGGACCAGATACGCAGTATTTT
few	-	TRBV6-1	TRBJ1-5	CASSEGTDNQPQHF	TGTGCCAGCAGTGAAGGGACAGATAATCAGCCCCAGCATTTT
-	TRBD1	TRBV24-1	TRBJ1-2	CATSDSLPRGPNYGYTF	TGTGCCACCAGTGATTCACTTCCCAGGGGGCCTAACTATGGCTACACCTTC
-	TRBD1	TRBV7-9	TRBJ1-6	CASSPGGPLHF	TGTGCCAGCAGCCCAGGGGGGCCCCTCCACTTT
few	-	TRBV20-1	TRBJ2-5	CSARSGGAKTQYF	TGCAGTGCTAGATCGGGGGGCGCGAAGACCCAGTACTTC
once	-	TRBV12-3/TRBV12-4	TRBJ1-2	CASSPTNRDRGGYTF	TGTGCCAGCAGCCCCACGAACAGGGATCGAGGGGGCTACACCTTC
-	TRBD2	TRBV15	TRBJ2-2	CATSRGLAGGPTNTGELFF	TGTGCCACCAGCAGAGGGCTAGCGGGGGGACCTACGAACACCGGGGAGCTGTTTTTT
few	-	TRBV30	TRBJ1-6	CAWSVRQGDSPLHF	TGTGCCTGGAGTGTTCGGCAGGGAGACTCACCCCTCCACTTT